This T cell receptor beta chain was observed in a study of blood T cell dynamics during melanoma immunotherapy. J gave up 5 bases and V 4 bases, and 5 bases lay outside the gene matches. The CDR3 loop spans 15 amino acids. CDR1 and CDR2 from the germline V gene are SGHRS and YFSETQ. Data came from immunoSEQ multiplex PCR; TCRdb stores just in-frame clones and leaves some out. Of fewer than 8,000 clones in the sample, approximately 77% were seen once. The sample's time point: week 3, after first cycle of checkpoint inhibitor. Prior systemic cancer therapy, immunosuppressant use and other active malignancies excluded patients.

The genes are TRBV5-1 and TRBJ2-2, with 10 bases lining up with TRBD1. This sample comprised blood, obtained from a patient treated with checkpoint blockade. The TCR was taken from a human donor with melanoma. The CDR3 protein is CASSTSGQGTGELFF. CDR3 DNA sequence: TGCGCCAGCAGCACATCGGGACAGGGGACCGGGGAGCTGTTTTTT.